This TCR beta chain was obtained from a study of blood T cell repertoires in COVID-19. In the study overall: Sites across the United States, Italy and Spain contributed samples from acute and convalescent COVID-19. PBMCs, B-cell-depleted T cells, or T cells were the source of the cDNA or gDNA that made up the material.

The CDR3 is 15 residues long. Germline V gene lookup returns CDR1 LNHDA and CDR2 SQIVND (reference sequence). Trimming took 5 bases from V and 5 from J; bases not matched to a gene: 9. TCRdb's copy holds only in-frame clones and misses some; the assay was immunoSEQ multiplex PCR. The repertoire includes around 270,000 clones, 88% of them detected once, and roughly 3.9% sits in the top ten. This clone has just one count. The genes are TRBV19 and TRBJ2-1; 7 nucleotides align to TRBD1. The source material was peripheral blood. This receptor was taken from a man in his 60s who had recovered from COVID-19. The CDR3 here is CASSDGLGQNNEQFF. The DNA for the CDR3 is TGTGCCAGTAGTGACGGATTGGGACAGAACAATGAGCAGTTCTTC. Full variable domain (missing parts from reference TRBV19 and TRBJ2-1): DGGITQSPKYLFRKEGQNVTLSCEQNLNHDAMYWYRQDPGQGLRLIYYSQIVNDFQKGDIAEGYSVSREKKESFPLTVTSAQKNPTAFYLCASSDGLGQNNEQFFGPGTRLTVL.